This T cell receptor (beta chain) was identified during a study of T-cell memory formation after mild COVID-19. Whole-study context: TCR clusters were mostly donor specific. Study findings and constraints: The study detected some responding clones in pre-infection memory, suggesting cross-reactive memory joined. Among clones contracting day 15 to 85, CD4/CD8 was balanced, whereas later expanders leaned CD4+. Contracting CD4+ clones were located mainly in CM and EM, and CD8+ clones in EMRA.

MiXCR was run by TCRdb on the 5' RACE reads, yielding one entry per CDR3 protein. This table has 250,000 or so distinct CDR3 sequences, about a sixth appearing once. The J segment lost 8 bases and the V segment lost 3 bases, leaving 8 bases of the junction unmatched. The CDR3 spans 15 residues. Germline V gene lookup returns CDR1 SGDLS and CDR2 YYNGEE. This clonotype appeared a few times. The target antigen is unknown. The gene calls are TRBV9 and TRBJ2-2; TRBD2 agrees at 9 bases. Sequenced material: PBMCs or a T cell subset sorted from them (not recorded which). This TCR derives from a man in his late teens or twenties who had mild COVID-19 (a few samples of this study predate the infection). Cell type and time point are not known. The CDR3 nucleotides are TGTGCCAGCAGCGGGACTCGCGGGGGGGCAGGGGAGCTGTTTTTT. Protein: CASSGTRGGAGELFF.